These 22 T cell receptor beta chains originate from one sample sequenced in a study of T cell responses to AZD1222 COVID-19 vaccine. Sequenced by immunoSEQ multiplex PCR; TCRdb stores in-frame clones only, minus some. The data show roughly 120,000 clones, about four fifths seen once. Material: peripheral blood, obtained on day 0 of AZD1222 vaccination. The receptor set was obtained from an adult in good health.

The chain combines TRBV12-5 with TRBJ2-3; TRBD2 matches at 12 bases. CDR3 length: 17 amino acids. The V and J ends lost 5 bases and 2 bases, in that order; junction bases with no gene match: 8. Germline CDR1 LGHNT, CDR2 FRNRAP. As DNA, the CDR3 is TGTGCTAGTGGTACCGACCGACTAGCGGGGGTCACAGATACGCAGTATTTT. Residues: CASGTDRLAGVTDTQYF.

This clone was observed once. The chain links TRBV19 to TRBJ1-1; 9 bases agree with TRBD1. This CDR3 is 14 amino acids long. Germline-derived CDR1 and CDR2 are LNHDA and SQIVND (reference sequence). V gave up 4 bases and J gave up 9 bases; unmatched junction bases: 9. CDR3 nucleotide sequence: TGTGCCAGTAGTACCTCGGGGGACAGGGTGAAAGCTTTCTTT. Its translation: CASSTSGDRVKAFF.

This rearrangement joins TRBV7-2 to TRBJ2-7; 7 bases are a match to TRBD1. Germline CDR1 SGHTA, CDR2 FQGNSA. This CDR3 has 15 residues. Trimming took 4 bases from V and 7 from J; bases not matched to a gene: 13. The CDR3 DNA is TGTGCCAGCAGCTGGCAGGGACAGACTATAGGGGAGCAGTACTTC. Translation: CASSWQGQTIGEQYF.

The gene calls are TRBV3-1 (or the pseudogene TRBV3-2) and TRBJ1-2, with D unclear. V shed 3 bases and J shed 8 bases, with 16 bases lying between them. The CDR3 sequence is 14 residues long. CDR1 is LGHDT, CDR2 YNNKEL, per germline (reference sequence). CDR3 region: CASSHRTVPGGYTF. CDR3 DNA: TGTGCCAGCAGCCACAGGACGGTTCCAGGCGGCTACACCTTC.

The chain combines TRBV5-1 with TRBJ2-3; D is unclear. V shed 0 bases and J shed 3 bases, with 8 bases lying between them. CDR1 and CDR2 (germline): SGHRS, YFSETQ. The CDR3 totals 14 residues. CDR3 loop: CASSLAVGTDTQYF. Written as DNA, the CDR3 is TGCGCCAGCAGCTTGGCAGTCGGGACAGATACGCAGTATTTT.

This chain joins TRBV6-5 and TRBJ1-1; TRBD1 matches 9 bases. CDR1 and CDR2 (germline): MNHEY, SVGAGI. This CDR3 has 14 amino acids. Unmatched junction bases numbered 2, after V lost 2 bases and J lost 4 bases. The CDR3 loop is CASSYGTGFTEAFF. The CDR3 DNA reads as TGTGCCAGCAGTTACGGGACAGGGTTCACTGAAGCTTTCTTT.

DNA for the CDR3: TGTGCCAGCAGCCCATCTTATAGCGGGAGAGACGAGCAGTACTTC. Translation gives CASSPSYSGRDEQYF. The chain joins TRBV3-1 (or the pseudogene TRBV3-2) to TRBJ2-7; TRBD2 agrees at 9 bases. V was clipped by 4 bases and J by 5 bases; unmatched bases: 9. CDR1 is LGHDT, CDR2 YNNKEL, per germline (reference sequence). This CDR3 is 15 amino acids long.

This clone showed up just a few times. Other DNA sequences within the sample encode an identical CDR3. The chain carries TRBV2 and TRBJ1-5; 8 bases match TRBD1. CDR1 SNHLY and CDR2 FYNNEI come from the germline V gene. This CDR3 spans 14 amino acids. The trim removed 6 bases at V and 1 base at J, leaving 2 bases unmatched. The CDR3 DNA reads as TGTGCCAGCAGCGGACAGGGCAGCAATCAGCCCCAGCATTTT. Amino acid sequence: CASSGQGSNQPQHF.

V is TRBV6-2 or TRBV6-3 and J is TRBJ1-3; D not resolved. From germline, CDR1 is MNHEY and CDR2 SVGEGT. V lost 5 bases and J lost 0, with 11 bases in between. The CDR3 is 15 amino acids. As DNA, the CDR3 is TGTGCCAGCAGTCGGACGGGGTACTCTGGAAACACCATATATTTT. Protein sequence: CASSRTGYSGNTIYF.

This clone was observed once. This chain connects TRBV6-2 or TRBV6-3 to TRBJ1-1, with 10 positions matching TRBD1. After removal of 4 bases from V and 3 bases from J, the junction contained 8 bases not matched to a gene. Per germline, CDR1 MNHEY and CDR2 SVGEGT. The CDR3 runs 16 residues. The CDR3 reads CASSFPGTGEYTEAFF. The CDR3 coding sequence is TGTGCCAGCAGTTTTCCCGGGACAGGGGAGTACACTGAAGCTTTCTTT.

CDR3 residues: CASGGDYEQYF. CDR3 nucleotides: TGCGCCAGCGGAGGGGACTACGAGCAGTACTTC. The chain joins TRBV10-1 to TRBJ2-7; the D gene is possibly TRBD2 (6 bases). The CDR3 covers 11 residues. From germline, CDR1 is WNHNN and CDR2 SYGVQD (reference sequence). V lost 8 bases to trimming and J lost 3 bases, with 8 bases between them.

This clone was counted between two and nine times. The chain is built from TRBV2 and TRBJ2-3, with TRBD1 matching over 8 bases. Germline V CDR1 and CDR2: SNHLY, FYNNEI. V was clipped by 5 bases and J by 4 bases; unmatched bases: 5. The CDR3 totals 14 residues. The CDR3 loop is CASSLLQGADTQYF. DNA of the CDR3: TGTGCCAGCAGTCTACTACAGGGGGCAGATACGCAGTATTTT.

The chain combines TRBV6-5 with TRBJ1-6; D is unresolved. The ends were cut back, 8 bases at V and 3 bases at J, with 14 bases in the middle. The CDR3 has 15 residues. From germline, CDR1 is MNHEY and CDR2 SVGAGI. This CDR3 reads CASFPGSNYNSPLHF. Written as DNA, the CDR3 is TGTGCCAGCTTTCCGGGATCTAACTATAATTCACCCCTCCACTTT.

The V and J genes are TRBV28 and TRBJ1-3, with a possible D match to TRBD1 (5 bases). Germline V lookup: CDR1 MDHEN, CDR2 SYDVKM. The length of the CDR3 is 17 residues. V was cut by 1 base and J by 2 bases, with 15 bases left in between. Here the CDR3 DNA reads TGTGCCAGCAGTTTATCGGGTCTGGGAGGGGCTGGAAACACCATATATTTT. Amino acids: CASSLSGLGGAGNTIYF.

This clone was found once. The rearrangement joins TRBV7-8 to TRBJ1-1, with D possibly matching TRBD1 (5 bases). CDR1 and CDR2 from the germline V gene are SGHVS and FQNEAQ. Trimming cost V 0 bases and J 5 bases, with 13 bases left between them. The CDR3 is 15 residues long. CDR3 nucleotides: TGTGCCAGCAGCTTAGCCTTGGGGCAGGTTACTGAAGCTTTCTTT. It specifies CASSLALGQVTEAFF.

The V call is TRBV7-2, the J call TRBJ2-7; 7 bases are shared with TRBD1. The CDR3 is made up of 15 amino acids. The trim removed 3 bases at V and 3 bases at J, leaving 8 bases unmatched. CDR1 is SGHTA, CDR2 FQGNSA, per germline. DNA of the CDR3: TGTGCCAGCAGCTTTACCGGTACAGGGGACTACGAGCAGTACTTC. Translating gives CASSFTGTGDYEQYF.

This clone was recorded a few times. The chain is built from TRBV11-2 and TRBJ1-2, with no clear D. The CDR3 is 15 residues long. With 1 base removed from V and 4 bases from J, the gap between germline ends came to 13 bases. Germline lookup yields CDR1 SGHAT and CDR2 FQNNGV. The DNA for the CDR3 is TGTGCCAGCAGCTTAGCCCCCACAGCCTTCTATGGCTACACCTTC. This sequence encodes CASSLAPTAFYGYTF.

This chain joins TRBV6-2 or TRBV6-3 and TRBJ2-4, with no clear D. In germline, CDR1 is MNHEY, CDR2 SVGEGT. There are 15 residues in the CDR3. The germline V and J ends were trimmed by 6 bases and 1 base, with 13 bases remaining between them. The CDR3 bases are TGTGCCAGCAGCCTCGTCGGGTTGGCCAAAAACATTCAGTACTTC. Amino acid sequence: CASSLVGLAKNIQYF.

In regard to this clone: No DNA is shown, since the ends of the CDR3 on it are uncertain; the CDR3 is the one TCRdb lists. V and J are TRBV7-2 and TRBJ1-4; the DNA was not used to check the table's D call, TRBD1. The CDR3 sequence runs 19 residues, both termini included. CDR1 SGHTA and CDR2 FQGNSA come from the germline V gene. CDR3: CASSLFGPGTGATNEKLFF.

The V call is TRBV9, the J call TRBJ2-1; TRBD2 might be the D (7 bases). The CDR3 runs 15 residues. V lost 0 bases and J lost 6, with 13 bases in between. Germline lookup yields CDR1 SGDLS and CDR2 YYNGEE. CDR3 nucleotides: TGTGCCAGCAGCGTAGGCGGGAGACAGGCCAATGAGCAGTTCTTC. Protein: CASSVGGRQANEQFF. The full variable domain, with the rest looked up from reference TRBV9 and TRBJ2-1, is DSGVTQTPKHLITATGQRVTLRCSPRSGDLSVYWYQQSLDQGLQFLIQYYNGEERAKGNILERFSAQQFPDLHSELNLSSLELGDSALYFCASSVGGRQANEQFFGPGTRLTVL.

This clone was detected a few times. The chain links TRBV7-3 to TRBJ2-3; 13 bases align to TRBD2. V dropped 4 bases and J dropped 1; count of bases not matched to a gene: 5. Germline V gene lookup returns CDR1 SGHTA and CDR2 FQGTGA. CDR3 size: 17 residues. The CDR3 spells CASSSLGTSGGTDTQYF. The DNA for the CDR3 is TGTGCCAGCAGCTCCTTGGGGACTAGCGGGGGCACAGATACGCAGTATTTT.

The chain combines TRBV3-1 (or the pseudogene TRBV3-2) with TRBJ1-3; no clear D. This CDR3 region has 15 residues. The germline V gene encodes CDR1 LGHDT and CDR2 YNNKEL (reference sequence). Trimming shortened V by 1 base and J by 0 bases, and 7 bases separated the two germline ends. The CDR3 DNA follows: TGTGCCAGCAGCCAAGGGATGAGCTCTGGAAACACCATATATTTT. The encoded protein is CASSQGMSSGNTIYF.